Shown below are 8 T cell receptor beta chains from a single sample sequenced in a study of shared clonotypes between healthy human individuals. Profiling relied on immunoSEQ multiplex PCR, and the TCRdb table lists in-frame clones only, not all of them. This table has about 2.3 million clones, under 95% appearing once. The source material was naive CD4+ T cells from PBMCs. Subset described: CD45RA+ positively selected. The receptors here all came from a man aged 18 to 29 in good health. Some clones in this sample may be carry-over from other donors' samples.

The chain carries TRBV19 and TRBJ1-3; the D is unclear. The CDR3 sequence is 19 residues long. V was pared by 5 bases and J by 1 base, with 24 bases between. The germline V gene encodes CDR1 LNHDA and CDR2 SQIVND (reference sequence). The DNA of the CDR3 is TGTGCCAGTAGTTCTCGGGCCTCTTCGGTCTTCCTTTCTGGAAACACCATATATTTT. Amino acid sequence: CASSSRASSVFLSGNTIYF.

V usage is TRBV20-1 and J usage is TRBJ1-1; TRBD1 matches 8 bases. With V trimmed by 3 bases and J by 10 bases, 4 bases remained unmatched. Germline CDR1 is DFQATT and CDR2 is SNEGSKA (reference sequence). The CDR3 spans 11 residues. CDR3 DNA: TGCAGTGCTAGTGGACAGGGACTAGCTTTCTTT. Amino acids: CSASGQGLAFF.

This clone was found once. V usage is TRBV9 and J usage is TRBJ2-7; 8 bases map to TRBD2. The V gene end was trimmed by 3 bases and the J gene end by 6 bases; junction bases not matched to a gene: 14. Germline V CDR1 and CDR2: SGDLS, YYNGEE. This CDR3 is 16 amino acids long. In DNA, the CDR3 is TGTGCCAGCAGCGGCGGACTAGCTCCCGAAGAGGGCGAGCAGTACTTC. Encoded protein: CASSGGLAPEEGEQYF.

To note about this clone: The sample contains more than one DNA sequence encoding this CDR3. The rearrangement uses TRBV27 and TRBJ2-7; 7 nucleotides line up with TRBD1. V dropped 8 bases and J dropped 1; count of bases not matched to a gene: 2. The CDR3 has 12 residues. The V gene's germline CDR1 is MNHEY and CDR2 SMNVEV (reference sequence). The CDR3 DNA follows: TGTGCCAGCCGGACAGGTTCCTACGAGCAGTACTTC. Amino acid sequence: CASRTGSYEQYF.

This chain connects TRBV7-2 to TRBJ2-3, with D perhaps given as TRBD1 or TRBD2 (5 bases each). Germline V lookup: CDR1 SGHTA, CDR2 FQGNSA. Trimming removed 6 bases from V and 4 bases from J, with 20 bases in between. The CDR3 totals 16 residues. The CDR3 nucleotides read TGTGCCAGCAGGGAAAATTGGGGGTTCTTTCCAGATACGCAGTATTTT. Translated: CASRENWGFFPDTQYF.

The chain combines TRBV7-2 with TRBJ1-5; D remains unclear. CDR1 SGHTA and CDR2 FQGNSA come from the germline V gene. The CDR3 runs to 12 residues. Trimming left V 3 bases short and J 7 bases short, with 7 bases between. The CDR3 loop is CASSFFRQPQHF. CDR3 DNA: TGTGCCAGCAGCTTTTTCCGGCAGCCCCAGCATTTT.

Points on this clone: Different DNA sequences within this sample yield the same CDR3. The genes are TRBV5-1 and TRBJ2-3; D remains unclear. Deletions cut 1 base from V and 0 bases from J, with 6 bases between. The length of the CDR3 is 14 residues. Germline-derived CDR1 and CDR2 are SGHRS and YFSETQ. In nucleotides, the CDR3 is TGCGCCAGCAGCTTGTCCTCTAGCACAGATACGCAGTATTTT. Its translation: CASSLSSSTDTQYF.

The chain carries TRBV4-3 and TRBJ1-3; a possible D gene is TRBD1 (6 bases). CDR3 length: 15 residues. Trimming removed 3 bases at V and 6 bases at J, with 15 bases between. Germline V gene data show CDR1 as LGHNA and CDR2 as YSLEER. CDR3 DNA: TGCGCCAGCAGCCAGGGACACGGAGGTTCAAACACCATATATTTT. It encodes CASSQGHGGSNTIYF.